This TCR beta chain is from a study of blood T cells in healthy people across ages (dated by TCRdb to between 2014 and 2016). Broadly, across the study: In model experiments, roughly one uniquely barcoded TCR beta cDNA molecule per two T cells was captured by template switching. The study measured age-related changes in TCR beta repertoire diversity using deep sequencing normalized with unique cDNA molecular identifiers. Four age groups were formed from the donors: young (average about 17 years), middle-aged (just under 40), aged (about 68) and long-lived (more than 75). To avoid experimental bias, donors of different ages were spread randomly across the sequencing lanes. Using the same blood draw, the study looked at two additional independent replicas of 1 million unique cDNA reads for two donors, one aged 18 to 30 and the other aged 80 or older.

This clonotype has just a few counts. It has no known antigen specificity. The input lacks base qualities; no much larger clone sits a single base away. V is pared back by 0 bases and J by 3 bases, with 12 bases lying between the germline termini. As encoded in the germline V gene (reference sequence), CDR1 is DFQATT while CDR2 is SNEGSKA. From the cysteine through the phenylalanine, the CDR3 covers 14 amino acids. Solely the CDR3 DNA is kept, with 42 bases framed from the first base. Library creation used 5' RACE. Reads for this sample came from an Illumina HiSeq 2500. A second PCR of roughly 6 to 12 cycles was performed with a sample-barcoded 5' primer and a J-beta primer mix. Each TCR beta cDNA molecule received a unique molecular identifier from a template-switch 5' adaptor carrying 12 random nucleotides. Each sample yielded at least 2.5 million CDR3-containing paired-end reads. First-strand cDNA synthesis was performed from all RNA using the Mint cDNA synthesis kit, with priming by a TRBC-specific oligonucleotide. Following uracil-DNA glycosylase treatment, a first 18-cycle PCR with universal primers M1SS and BC2_uni_R was performed on all cDNA. Per the authors' processing: Normalization of each sample was performed by random selection of 1 million high-quality reads, each carrying a distinct molecular identifier. Reads with shared molecular identifiers were discarded instead of being binned into consensus sequences. CDR3 identification, clonotype clustering and error correction used MiTCR with a Q25 quality threshold and the strictest error-elimination algorithm. A nonparametric unseen species model using Euler transformation provided a lower-bound estimate of total TCR beta diversity. Using fastp trimming at Q25 and MiXCR clonotype assembly, TCRdb reanalyzed the public sequencing data and kept in-frame beta chains. Rows merge per CDR3 protein into single entries with the most common DNA and genes. Here the V and J calls rest on TCRdb's processing, not on the authors' analysis. The sample profile shows almost 1 million distinct CDR3 sequences; 51% of them were found once. 20% to 25% of the sample rests with the top ten.

Donors were a few dozen systemically healthy Caucasian individuals from Russia aged roughly 6 to 90 years. Each donor gave ten milliliters of peripheral blood, collected into EDTA-treated Vacutainer tubes. Ficoll-Paque density-gradient centrifugation was used to isolate PBMCs, with at least 6.5 million per sample. Trizol reagent was used to extract total RNA from PBMCs, with at least 5 micrograms per sample. The percentages of naive CD45RAhigh/CD27high T cells were determined by flow cytometry on a PBMC aliquot from every donor. Study-level results and caveats: Estimates of total diversity based on one million sequenced T cells were considered lower bounds and underestimates. Conclusive comparison of naive and antigen-experienced compartments was prevented by the profiling of bulk unsorted PBMCs. Because donor CMV infection status was unknown, age-related changes in expanded clonotypes were potentially confounded. Observed TCR beta diversity correlated strongly with the percentage of naive T cells measured by flow cytometry. As age increased, observed TCR beta diversity per million T cells dropped in a roughly linear way, and a significant reduction was already evident by age 40. Compared with the aged group, the long-lived group had more naive CD4+ T cells, fewer expanded clones and increased TCR diversity, a pattern suggesting age selection.

The chain is made from TRBV20-1 and TRBJ2-7, with a weak D call of TRBD1 (6 bases match). Sequencing was carried out using blood. This TCR was sampled from a woman in her fifties or sixties in good health. The base sequence is TGCAGTGCTAGAGAAACAGGGCTGGGCTACGAGCAGTACTTC. This gives the protein CSARETGLGYEQYF.